This record covers a single T cell receptor (beta chain). Its antigen is as yet unknown. The germline gene is not matched at one end of the junction; a read error may be the cause. Germline CDR1 reads SSHAT; CDR2 reads FNYEAQ (reference sequence). This CDR3 region has 13 residues. Clones were read by immunoSEQ multiplex PCR, and TCRdb kept only the in-frame ones, dropping some. The table shows roughly 100,000 clones, with 90% to 95% occurring only once. Selected pancreatic ductal adenocarcinoma patients had undergone surgery without neoadjuvant therapy. This record comes from a study of T cells in pancreatic ductal adenocarcinoma. Study findings and constraints: Compared with tumor, blood showed more total productive templates and 7 to 9.5-fold more clonotypes. Blood clonality (around 0.066) did not differ significantly from tumor (about 0.12).

The J gene is TRBJ2-1, the V gene TRBV7-7, with 7 positions matching TRBD2. This receptor was obtained from a human donor with pancreatic ductal adenocarcinoma. Sequences were obtained from PBMCs. The CDR3 region has the DNA TGTGCTAGCAGCTTGGGACTATACAATGAGCAGTTCTTC. Translation gives CASSLGLYNEQFF.